This T cell receptor beta chain stems from a study of PD-1 blockade in classical Hodgkin lymphoma (dated by TCRdb to 2018 to 2020). With regard to the full study: Nivolumab dosing was 3 mg/kg intravenously every 2 weeks, continuing until either disease progression or unacceptable toxicity. The study used TCR beta sequencing and CyTOF to define a peripheral blood immune signature of response to PD-1 blockade in classical Hodgkin lymphoma.

Per the publication, the time point label means: cycle 4 day 1 (C4D1), after 6 weeks of nivolumab. Every trial patient had relapsed after autologous stem cell transplantation, and cohorts A, B and C differed in prior brentuximab vedotin exposure. The trial cohort comprised fewer than 65 patients with relapsed/refractory classical Hodgkin lymphoma whose best overall responses were complete response, partial response or progressive disease. Trial patients were treated with single-agent nivolumab in the multi-cohort phase II CheckMate 205 trial. An independent review committee assessed best overall response by applying the 2007 International Working Group response criteria. PBMCs from the trial were collected at three points: immediately before nivolumab initiation (C1D1), and during therapy at cycle 2 day 1 and cycle 4 day 1. After peripheral blood was drawn into 8 mL Vacutainer Cell Preparation Tubes, PBMCs were isolated by centrifugation and then cryopreserved.

Summary of the overall study and its limitations: The study covered only a single clinical trial cohort, and the causes of the repertoire differences, possibly disease activity or prior therapy, were still not defined. Baseline TCR diversity was reported to be lower in newly diagnosed patients than in healthy donors, and even lower in relapsed/refractory patients. Among trial patients, those achieving complete response had baseline diversity similar to that of newly diagnosed patients, while diversity was significantly lower in partial responders and progressors. Lower diversity was seen in patients whose nivolumab began less than 1 year after ASCT, and these patients were left out of later analyses so that immune reconstitution would not confound the results. A significant rise by C4D1 was seen in CD4+ but not CD8+ TCR diversity (p=0.0027 vs p=0.16), with the rise being most apparent in complete responders (p=0.02).

About this clone: Its binding antigen is unknown. It has no much larger one-base neighbor in the sample; base qualities were not kept.

Including cysteine and phenylalanine, the CDR3 has 14 amino acids. The kept DNA is CDR3 alone, 42 bases in frame from the first base. Looking up the germline V gene yields CDR1 MNHEY and CDR2 SVGAGI. V sheds 10 bases and J sheds 4 bases, leaving 16 bases between their ends. Genomic DNA was isolated using the Qiagen DNeasy kit from unsorted PBMCs as well as from negatively selected CD4+ and CD8+ fractions. Using primers that anneal to V and J segments, immunoSEQ multiplex PCR amplified the TCR beta CDR3 regions. A synthetic immune receptor repertoire was used to minimize amplification bias, and any remaining bias was removed computationally after sequencing. The original methods were these. Repertoire diversity was quantified as the Shannon entropy index using custom Python scripts. The unsorted, CD4+ and CD8+ repertoires were each analyzed separately, with the exception of combined analyses, where CD4+ and CD8+ sequences were merged in silico. A clone counted as expanded when the clone's frequency after treatment rose at least 2-fold relative to C1D1, and clones undetected at baseline were given a pseudocount of 0.5. Clones with 0 or 1 copy at C1D1 were classified as singleton clones, and clones with 2 or more copies were classified as non-singleton clones. Clones expanded in unsorted samples were labelled as CD4+, CD8+ or unknown by matching protein sequences in sorted samples from the same patient. Wilcoxon tests were applied to paired samples to test diversity changes from C1D1 to C4D1. The immuneACCESS repertoire file appears here via TCRdb, limited to in-frame rearrangements. These files lack a portion of the clones; in checked studies, under half of the deficit traces to unresolved V genes, and the cause of the others is not known. V and J calls and clone size are as listed in that table; D and trimming were resolved from the DNA. For this sample there are roughly 52,000 clones; about 89% appear just once. 6% to 7% of the sample is held by the ten biggest clonotypes.

The chain employs TRBV6-5 and TRBJ2-2; a tentative D call is TRBD2 (7 bases match). The material was peripheral blood mononuclear cells (PBMCs), obtained before the fourth cycle of nivolumab. The sequence derives from a human donor with classical Hodgkin lymphoma. The CDR3 is CATRERGGTGELFF. The sequenced DNA: TGTGCCACCCGGGAAAGGGGGGGCACCGGGGAGCTGTTTTTT.